The 10 T cell receptor beta chains given below trace back to one sample, sequenced in a study of CD4+ T cells in melanoma. Repertoires were generated with immunoSEQ multiplex PCR, while TCRdb's copy carries only in-frame clones and drops some. The table has around 10,000 clones, approximately 67% seen once; the top ten hold 8% to 13%. The sample comprised cells from a culture (not recorded whether cultured in vitro). The receptors here all came from a human donor with melanoma.

The chain couples TRBV5-6 to TRBJ2-2; no clear D. V lost 2 bases, J lost 2 bases, and 10 bases lay in between. Per germline, CDR1 SGHDT and CDR2 YYEEEE. The CDR3 runs to 15 residues. The CDR3 protein is CASSLVQSNTGELFF. In DNA, the CDR3 is TGTGCCAGCAGCTTAGTACAGAGTAACACCGGGGAGCTGTTTTTT.

The V call is TRBV27, the J call TRBJ2-2; D uncertain. This CDR3 spans 14 amino acids. V was clipped by 6 bases and J by 8 bases, with 16 bases between them. Germline CDR1 and CDR2: MNHEY and SMNVEV (reference sequence). In nucleotides, the CDR3 is TGTGCCAGCAGAGGCCTTTTAGCCCCGGGGGAGCTGTTTTTT. It yields the protein CASRGLLAPGELFF.

The rearrangement uses TRBV7-2 and TRBJ1-6; D is unresolved. The germline CDR1 and CDR2 sequences are SGHTA and FQGNSA. The CDR3 loop spans 14 amino acids. Trimming took 3 bases from V and 9 from J, leaving 12 bases between them. CDR3 sequence: CASSFDRGVSPLHF. DNA of the CDR3: TGTGCCAGCAGCTTTGATCGGGGTGTTTCACCCCTCCACTTT.

This chain links TRBV30 with TRBJ2-7; TRBD1 matches at 8 bases. Germline-derived CDR1 and CDR2 are GTSNPN and SVGIG (reference sequence). This CDR3 has 16 amino acids. V was pared by 3 bases and J by 2 bases, with 12 bases of the junction left unmatched. CDR3 nucleotide sequence: TGTGCCTGGAGGAGGGGAGGTGCAGGGGGCGCCTACGAGCAGTACTTC. Translating it yields CAWRRGGAGGAYEQYF.

The V call is TRBV5-4, the J call TRBJ2-1, with D perhaps given as TRBD1 or TRBD2 (6 bases each). Germline CDR1 SGHNT, CDR2 YYREEE (reference sequence). The CDR3 has 15 amino acids. The V end was cut by 1 base, the J end by 2 bases, with 10 bases between. CDR3 sequence reads: CASSLMGGPYNEQFF. CDR3 coding DNA: TGTGCCAGCAGCTTGATGGGGGGCCCCTACAATGAGCAGTTCTTC.

In this sample, this clone turned up once. The CDR3 DNA is TGTGCCAGCAGCACACGACAGGGCCTTAATTCACCCCTCCACTTT. The encoded protein is CASSTRQGLNSPLHF. The V gene is TRBV7-2, the J gene TRBJ1-6; 7 bases are a match to TRBD1. The CDR3 spans 15 residues. V lost 5 bases, J lost 6 bases, and 7 bases stayed unmatched. CDR1 is SGHTA, CDR2 FQGNSA, per germline.

The gene calls are TRBV11-2 and TRBJ2-3; TRBD2 agrees at 12 bases. V was clipped by 6 bases and J by 10 bases; unmatched bases: 14. The germline CDR1 and CDR2 sequences are SGHAT and FQNNGV. The CDR3 is 16 residues long. CDR3 DNA sequence: TGTGCCAGCAGAGGACTAGCGGGGCCCGGGGCCCTGGCGCAGTATTTT. It encodes CASRGLAGPGALAQYF.

A word on this clone: At the DNA level, this CDR3 is encoded by other sequences in the same sample as well. The chain combines TRBV20-1 with TRBJ1-1; D may be TRBD1 (5 bases). The CDR3 sequence is 11 residues long. V dropped 3 bases and J dropped 5 bases, with 7 bases sitting between them. Germline V gives CDR1 DFQATT, CDR2 SNEGSKA (reference sequence). CDR3 coding DNA: TGCAGTGCTAGCAGGGTAACTGAAGCTTTCTTT. Protein sequence: CSASRVTEAFF.

The CDR3 nucleotides are TGTGCCAGAAGCTTAGTAGGCAGGGTTAGCAATCAGCCCCAGCATTTT. This translates into CARSLVGRVSNQPQHF. The chain recombines TRBV7-5 with TRBJ1-5; the table assigns TRBD1, which was not confirmed against the DNA. TRBV7-5 is a documented pseudogene. The CDR3 has 16 residues.

The chain uses TRBV5-5 and TRBJ2-5; D is undetermined. Germline CDR1 is SGHKS and CDR2 is YYEKEE (reference sequence). The CDR3 is 12 amino acids. With 1 base removed from V and 5 bases from J, the gap between germline ends came to 6 bases. The CDR3 bases are TGTGCCAGCAGCTTGCTCCCGGAGACCCAGTACTTC. Protein product: CASSLLPETQYF. Complete variable domain (other parts from reference TRBV5-5 and TRBJ2-5): DAGVTQSPTHLIKTRGQQVTLRCSPISGHKSVSWYQQVLGQGPQFIFQYYEKEERGRGNFPDRFSARQFPNYSSELNVNALLLGDSALYLCASSLLPETQYFGPGTRLLVL.